These 13 T cell receptor beta chains came from one sample sequenced in a study of blood T cell repertoires in COVID-19. The assay was immunoSEQ multiplex PCR, and TCRdb's table has in-frame clones only and misses some. The table has over 200,000 clones, around 84% seen once. The source material was peripheral blood. The source of these receptors is an elderly woman with active or convalescent COVID-19.

In this sample, this clone turned up many times. V is TRBV5-4 and J is TRBJ1-1; possibly TRBD1 for D (6 bases). Germline lookup yields CDR1 SGHNT and CDR2 YYREEE (reference sequence). V dropped 6 bases and J dropped 4 bases, with 13 bases sitting between them. The CDR3 spans 13 residues. CDR3 in DNA: TGTGCCAGCAAGGGGGAGGGATCCACTGAAGCTTTCTTT. Residues: CASKGEGSTEAFF. The full variable domain, with the rest looked up from reference TRBV5-4 and TRBJ1-1, is ETGVTQSPTHLIKTRGQQVTLRCSSQSGHNTVSWYQQALGQGPQFIFQYYREEENGRGNFPPRFSGLQFPNYSSELNVNALELDDSALYLCASKGEGSTEAFFGQGTRLTVV.

The chain links TRBV30 to TRBJ1-3, with D perhaps TRBD1 (5 bases). Germline CDR1 and CDR2: GTSNPN and SVGIG (reference sequence). The CDR3 has 13 residues. Trimming took 0 bases from V and 7 from J, leaving 10 bases between them. CDR3 sequence: CAWSVGGANTIYF. In DNA form, the CDR3 reads TGTGCCTGGAGTGTAGGAGGGGCCAACACCATATATTTT.

The chain carries TRBV3-1 (or the pseudogene TRBV3-2) and TRBJ1-3, with 7 bases lining up with TRBD1. The CDR3 is 13 residues long. Germline CDR1 is LGHDT and CDR2 is YNNKEL (reference sequence). J was trimmed by 7 bases and V by 3 bases; bases with no gene match: 3. The CDR3, as DNA: TGTGCCAGCAGCCAGAAGGGGGCTAACACCATATATTTT. Its translation: CASSQKGANTIYF.

On this clone itself: An end of the junction differs from the germline gene, which may be a read error. The chain uses TRBV28 and TRBJ1-5; D is perhaps TRBD1 (6 bases). Germline CDR1 is MDHEN and CDR2 is SYDVKM. The CDR3 is 12 amino acids. In nucleotides, the CDR3 is TGTGCCAGCAGTTTCGACAGCCGAGGGGGTTATTTT. Translating gives CASSFDSRGGYF.

This chain connects TRBV11-2 to TRBJ2-7, with D possibly matching TRBD1 (6 bases). From germline, CDR1 is SGHAT and CDR2 FQNNGV. The V end lost 5 bases, the J end lost 0 bases, and 11 bases lay between the germline ends. This CDR3 comprises 14 residues. The CDR3 loop is CASSQGQNSYEQYF. The CDR3 DNA sequence: TGTGCCAGCAGCCAAGGACAGAACTCCTACGAGCAGTACTTC.

This chain uses TRBV2 with TRBJ2-6; D remains unclear. The ends were cut back, 5 bases at V and 0 bases at J, with 5 bases in the middle. The CDR3 has 14 residues. CDR1 and CDR2 from the germline V gene are SNHLY and FYNNEI. The CDR3 DNA follows: TGTGCCAGCAGTCCGGTCTCTGGGGCCAACGTCCTGACTTTC. Its protein product is CASSPVSGANVLTF. The variable domain in full, completed from reference TRBV2 and TRBJ2-6, reads EPEVTQTPSHQVTQMGQEVILRCVPISNHLYFYWYRQILGQKVEFLVSFYNNEISEKSEIFDDQFSVERPDGSNFTLKIRSTKLEDSAMYFCASSPVSGANVLTFGAGSRLTVL.

Regarding this clone: The same CDR3 is also encoded by other DNA sequences in this sample. V is TRBV7-2 and J is TRBJ1-1, with D maybe TRBD1 (6 bases). The CDR3 is 13 residues long. Germline V lookup: CDR1 SGHTA, CDR2 FQGNSA. V lost 2 bases to trimming and J lost 5 bases, with 9 bases between them. CDR3 residues: CASSLRQGTEAFF. The CDR3, as DNA: TGTGCCAGCAGCTTACGCCAGGGGACTGAAGCTTTCTTT.

The chain links TRBV5-1 to TRBJ1-1; possibly TRBD1 for D (5 bases). V lost 3 bases and J 4 bases, leaving 19 bases between the germline ends. This CDR3 spans 16 amino acids. CDR1 SGHRS and CDR2 YFSETQ come from the germline V gene. The CDR3 DNA follows: TGCGCCAGCAGCTCAGGACATCGGACCCCGGGCACTGAAGCTTTCTTT. Its translation is CASSSGHRTPGTEAFF.

This clone was found once. CDR3 protein: CATSDRQPTNYGYTF. The CDR3 DNA reads TGTGCCACCAGTGATAGACAGCCAACTAACTATGGCTACACCTTC. V usage is TRBV24-1 and J usage is TRBJ1-2; a possible D gene is TRBD1 (5 bases). The CDR3 extends over 15 amino acids. V was cut by 3 bases and J by 0 bases, with 10 bases left in between. In germline, CDR1 is KGHDR, CDR2 SFDVKD.

This clone has more than one count but fewer than ten. The V call is TRBV2, the J call TRBJ1-1, with 7 bases identical to TRBD1. J lost 6 bases, V lost 2 bases, and 6 bases had no gene match. The CDR3 spans 14 residues. Germline V lookup: CDR1 SNHLY, CDR2 FYNNEI. The DNA for the CDR3 is TGTGCCAGCAGTGAAAGACAGGGTAGCGCTGAAGCTTTCTTT. Translation: CASSERQGSAEAFF.

The rearrangement links TRBV6-1 to TRBJ2-7; 7 bases match TRBD1. The CDR3 is made up of 16 amino acids. V lost 1 base, J lost 2 bases, and 8 bases stayed unmatched. Germline lookup yields CDR1 MNHNS and CDR2 SASEGT. The CDR3 spells CASSEEGAGFTYEQYF. CDR3 in DNA: TGTGCCAGCAGTGAAGAGGGGGCAGGGTTTACCTACGAGCAGTACTTC.

Only a few counts were recorded for this clone. The V gene is TRBV5-1, the J gene TRBJ1-4; a weak D match, TRBD1 (5 bases). This CDR3 comprises 14 residues. Trimming left V 3 bases short and J 8 bases short, with 14 bases between. Germline CDR1 is SGHRS and CDR2 is YFSETQ. In DNA, the CDR3 is TGCGCCAGCAGCTCTGGGGGGACTGGGGAAAAACTGTTTTTT. Encoded protein: CASSSGGTGEKLFF.

J is TRBJ1-2 and V is TRBV27, with a weak D call TRBD1 (5 bases). V was shortened by 10 bases and J by 7 bases, with 13 bases between the two germline ends. Looked up from germline, CDR1 is MNHEY and CDR2 is SMNVEV (reference sequence). This CDR3 comprises 11 residues. The CDR3: CATAGFSGYTF. The CDR3 nucleotides are TGTGCCACCGCAGGGTTTTCTGGCTACACCTTC.